This TCR beta chain was recorded in a study of shared clonotypes between healthy human individuals. On the study more broadly: Per donor, three plates held CD4 naive cells, three held CD4 memory, two held CD8 naive and one held CD8 memory. Findings and caveats of the study: Against clonotypes common to all four donors, non-shared ones had lower generation probabilities. What naive subsets generally showed was a larger estimated richness than memory subsets showed.

Data came from immunoSEQ multiplex PCR; TCRdb stores just in-frame clones and leaves some out. This sample has approximately 1.5 million clones, with around 98.5% found just once. CDR3 length: 14 amino acids. J was trimmed by 6 bases and V by 6 bases; bases with no gene match: 5. Per germline, CDR1 MNHEY and CDR2 SVGAGI. Of note for this clone: Its antigen is not identified.

A CD45RA-negative memory subset and a CD45RA+ naive subset were separated from the CD4+ cells. Sequences were obtained from naive CD4+ T cells sorted from blood. Described subset: CD45RA+ positively selected. This receptor was taken from a man aged 25-45 years in good health. The J gene is TRBJ1-5, the V gene TRBV6-5; 10 nucleotides line up with TRBD1. This CDR3 is CASRGTGVTQPQHF. In DNA form, the CDR3 reads TGTGCCAGCAGGGGGACAGGGGTTACTCAGCCCCAGCATTTT.